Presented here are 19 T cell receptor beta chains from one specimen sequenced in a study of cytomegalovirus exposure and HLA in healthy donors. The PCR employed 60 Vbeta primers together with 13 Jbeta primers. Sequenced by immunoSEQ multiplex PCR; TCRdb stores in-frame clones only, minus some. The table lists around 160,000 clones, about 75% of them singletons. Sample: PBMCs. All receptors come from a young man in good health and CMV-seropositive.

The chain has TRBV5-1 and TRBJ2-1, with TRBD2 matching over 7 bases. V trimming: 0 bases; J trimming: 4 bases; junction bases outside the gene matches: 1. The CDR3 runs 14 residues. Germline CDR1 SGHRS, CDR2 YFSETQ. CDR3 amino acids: CASSLGLAYNEQFF. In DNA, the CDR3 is TGCGCCAGCAGCTTGGGACTAGCATACAATGAGCAGTTCTTC. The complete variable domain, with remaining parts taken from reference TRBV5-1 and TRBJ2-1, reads KAGVTQTPRYLIKTRGQQVTLSCSPISGHRSVSWYQQTPGQGLQFLFEYFSETQRNKGNFPGRFSGRQFSNSRSEMNVSTLELGDSALYLCASSLGLAYNEQFFGPGTRLTVL.

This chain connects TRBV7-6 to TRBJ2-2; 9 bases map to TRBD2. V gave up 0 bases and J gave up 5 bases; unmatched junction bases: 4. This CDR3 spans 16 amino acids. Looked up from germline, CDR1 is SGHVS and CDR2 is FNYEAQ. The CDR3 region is CASSLALAGLTGELFF. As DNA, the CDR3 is TGTGCCAGCAGCTTAGCGCTAGCGGGGTTGACCGGGGAGCTGTTTTTT.

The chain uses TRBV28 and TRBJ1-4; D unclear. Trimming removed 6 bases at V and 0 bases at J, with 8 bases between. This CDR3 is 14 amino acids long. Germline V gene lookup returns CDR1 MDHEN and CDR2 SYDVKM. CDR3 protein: CASSHGTTNEKLFF. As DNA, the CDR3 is TGTGCCAGCAGCCACGGGACAACTAATGAAAAACTGTTTTTT.

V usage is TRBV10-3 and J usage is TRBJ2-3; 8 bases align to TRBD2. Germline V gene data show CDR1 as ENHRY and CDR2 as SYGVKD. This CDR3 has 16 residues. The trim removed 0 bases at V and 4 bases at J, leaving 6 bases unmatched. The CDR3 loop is CAISESPGGSADTQYF. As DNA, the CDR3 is TGTGCCATCAGTGAGTCCCCGGGGGGGTCGGCAGATACGCAGTATTTT.

DNA of the CDR3: TGTGCCAGCAGTGAAAAGGGCGGGGGGGAGGATACGCAGTATTTT. It yields the protein CASSEKGGGEDTQYF. The V gene is TRBV6-4, the J gene TRBJ2-3; 9 bases align to TRBD2. V lost 3 bases and J lost 6; bases outside the gene matches: 7. The V gene's germline CDR1 is MRHNA and CDR2 SNTAGT. The length of the CDR3 is 15 residues.

CDR3 residues: CASSQADRQETQYF. CDR3 coding DNA: TGCGCCAGCAGCCAAGCGGACAGGCAAGAGACCCAGTACTTC. The chain is built from TRBV4-1 and TRBJ2-5; TRBD1 aligns across 7 bases. Germline assignment: CDR1 MGHRA and CDR2 YSYEKL. Trimming took 1 base from V and 2 from J; bases not matched to a gene: 1. The CDR3 has 14 amino acids.

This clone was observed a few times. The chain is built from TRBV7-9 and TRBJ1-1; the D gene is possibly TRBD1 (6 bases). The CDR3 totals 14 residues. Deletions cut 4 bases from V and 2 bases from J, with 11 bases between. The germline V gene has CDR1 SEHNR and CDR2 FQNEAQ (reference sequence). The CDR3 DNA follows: TGTGCCAGCAGCTCGGACAGAGCTAACACTGAAGCTTTCTTT. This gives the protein CASSSDRANTEAFF.

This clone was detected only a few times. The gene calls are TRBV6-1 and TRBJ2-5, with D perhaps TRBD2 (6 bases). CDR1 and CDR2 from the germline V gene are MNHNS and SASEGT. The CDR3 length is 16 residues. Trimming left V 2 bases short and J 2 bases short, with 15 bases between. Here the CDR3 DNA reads TGTGCCAGCAGTGAATGGGAAGTAGGGAGGCAAGAGACCCAGTACTTC. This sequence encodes CASSEWEVGRQETQYF.

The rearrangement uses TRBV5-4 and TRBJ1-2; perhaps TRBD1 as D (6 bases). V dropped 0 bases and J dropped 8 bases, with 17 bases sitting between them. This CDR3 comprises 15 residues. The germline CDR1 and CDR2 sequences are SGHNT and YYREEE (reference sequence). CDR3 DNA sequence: TGTGCCAGCAGCTTGGCCAACAGGGTTGATGGAGGCTACACCTTC. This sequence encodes CASSLANRVDGGYTF.

CDR3 amino acids: CASSYTGEHGYTF. For the CDR3, the DNA is TGTGCCAGCAGTTATACAGGGGAGCATGGCTACACCTTC. The chain uses TRBV6-5 and TRBJ1-2; 7 nucleotides match TRBD1. The V segment lost 3 bases and the J segment 6 bases; nucleotides outside the gene matches: 4. The CDR3 extends over 13 amino acids. CDR1 and CDR2 (germline): MNHEY, SVGAGI.

The CDR3 nucleotides are TGCGCCAGCAGCTTGCTGGCAGTCAAGGGGGAGACCCAGTACTTC. Translated: CASSLLAVKGETQYF. This chain joins TRBV5-1 and TRBJ2-5, with a weak D call TRBD1 (5 bases). Trimming shortened V by 1 base and J by 5 bases, and 15 bases separated the two germline ends. Germline-derived CDR1 and CDR2 are SGHRS and YFSETQ. This CDR3 is built from 15 residues.

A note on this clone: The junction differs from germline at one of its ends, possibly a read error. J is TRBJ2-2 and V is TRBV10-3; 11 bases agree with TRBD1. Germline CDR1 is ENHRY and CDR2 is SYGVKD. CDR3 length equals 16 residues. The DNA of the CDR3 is TGTGCCGTCAGTGGACCGGGACAGGGGGACACCGGGGAGCTGTTTTTT. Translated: CAVSGPGQGDTGELFF.

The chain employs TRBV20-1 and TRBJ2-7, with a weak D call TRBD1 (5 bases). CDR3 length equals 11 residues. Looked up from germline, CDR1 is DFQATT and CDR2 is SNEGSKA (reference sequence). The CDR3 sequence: CSARSLQVPQV. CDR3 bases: TGCAGTGCTAGGTCTCTACAGGTGCCTCAGGTC.

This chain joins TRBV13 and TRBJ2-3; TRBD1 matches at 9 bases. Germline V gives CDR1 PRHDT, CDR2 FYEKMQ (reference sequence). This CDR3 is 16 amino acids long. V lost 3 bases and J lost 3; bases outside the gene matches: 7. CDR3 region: CASSLPGQGSTDTQYF. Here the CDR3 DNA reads TGTGCCAGCAGCTTGCCGGGACAGGGTTCAACAGATACGCAGTATTTT.

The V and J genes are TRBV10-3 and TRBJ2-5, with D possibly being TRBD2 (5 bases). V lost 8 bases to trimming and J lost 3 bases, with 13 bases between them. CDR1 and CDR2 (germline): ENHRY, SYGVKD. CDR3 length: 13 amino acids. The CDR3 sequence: CAIAVEGKETQYF. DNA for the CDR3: TGTGCCATCGCCGTCGAGGGTAAAGAGACCCAGTACTTC.

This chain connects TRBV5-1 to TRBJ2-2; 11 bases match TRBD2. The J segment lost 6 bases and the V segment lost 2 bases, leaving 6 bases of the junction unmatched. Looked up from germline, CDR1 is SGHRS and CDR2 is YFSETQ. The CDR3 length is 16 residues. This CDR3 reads CASSLLTSGSSGELFF. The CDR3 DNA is TGCGCCAGCAGCTTATTAACTAGCGGGAGTTCCGGGGAGCTGTTTTTT.

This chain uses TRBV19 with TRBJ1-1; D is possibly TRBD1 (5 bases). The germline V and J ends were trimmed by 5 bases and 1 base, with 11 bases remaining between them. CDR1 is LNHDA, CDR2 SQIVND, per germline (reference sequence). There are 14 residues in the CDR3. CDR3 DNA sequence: TGTGCCAGTAGTTCATACGGGGGGAACACTGAAGCTTTCTTT. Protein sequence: CASSSYGGNTEAFF.

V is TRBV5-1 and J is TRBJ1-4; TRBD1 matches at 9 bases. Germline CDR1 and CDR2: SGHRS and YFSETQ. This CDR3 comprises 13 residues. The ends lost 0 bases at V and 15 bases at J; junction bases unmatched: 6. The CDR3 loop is CASSLEGTGRLFF. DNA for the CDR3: TGCGCCAGCAGCTTGGAGGGGACAGGGCGTTTGTTTTTT.

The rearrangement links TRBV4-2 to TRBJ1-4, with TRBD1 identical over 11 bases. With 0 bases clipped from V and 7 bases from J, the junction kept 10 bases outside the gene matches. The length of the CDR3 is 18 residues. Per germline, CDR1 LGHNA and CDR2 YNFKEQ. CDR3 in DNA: TGTGCCAGCAGCCAAGAAGGACAGGGGGCGCCCCTTTTTGAAAAACTGTTTTTT. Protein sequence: CASSQEGQGAPLFEKLFF.